The clone carrying this TCR beta chain was counted at least ten times. No antigen is known for it. Trimming removed 5 bases from V and 9 bases from J, with 14 bases in between. The CDR3 length is 13 residues. This specimen belongs to a study of early T cells in non-severe SARS-CoV-2 infection. Study as a whole: The chains were unpaired, and the sequenced material was bulk RNA from unsorted whole blood.

Study-wide points: Anti-spike CD8 responses were favored by VDJdb matching, which missed private and CD4 specificities.

The TCR library protocol was used to attach unique molecular identifiers. These identifiers were attached to individual cDNA molecules. MiXCR, applied by TCRdb to the 5' RACE reads, yields one record per CDR3 protein. The sample yields around 61,000 distinct CDR3 sequences, approximately 15% seen once. The specimen comprised whole blood, sampled at baseline. The origin of this receptor is an adult who was a healthcare worker with PCR-confirmed SARS-CoV-2 infection or an uninfected control (not recorded which). This chain joins TRBV12-3 or TRBV12-4 and TRBJ2-1; a possible D gene is TRBD1 (5 bases). CDR3 nucleotide sequence: TGTGCCAGCAGTGTGGGATCAGGGATTGAGCAGTTCTTC. This gives the protein CASSVGSGIEQFF.